The 14 T cell receptor beta chains listed next were all sequenced from one sample in a study of tumor-infiltrating lymphocytes in primary liver carcinoma. With a constant-region primer, TCR beta cDNA was made from approximately 510 ng of total RNA. Construction of TCR beta libraries relied on three successive nested multiplex PCR rounds employing slightly modified ARM-PCR. The first two PCR rounds used TRBV1-TRBV30 forward primers with a C-beta reverse primer, roughly 10 cycles each. TCRdb itself ran the multiplex PCR reads through MiXCR, one entry per CDR3 protein. Of 50,000 to 65,000 distinct CDR3 sequences in the sample, about 65% were seen once. From roughly 20-30 mg of unsorted bulk tissue, DNA and RNA were co-extracted together. The sample consisted of liver tumor tissue from sampling region 4. Subset: tumor region T4, right-lateral pole. These receptor sequences come from a man aged 35 to 55 with primary liver carcinoma and hepatitis B virus infection.

About this clonotype itself: This sequence may be a read error, since a much larger clone differs from it by one base. This chain connects TRBV12-3 or TRBV12-4 to TRBJ2-1, with D possibly TRBD2 on 5 matching bases. The CDR3 is 13 residues long. V was shortened by 9 bases and J by 9 bases, with 18 bases between the two germline ends. DNA for the CDR3: TGTGCCAGGAGGCCAACTAGTTTCGGTGAGCAGTTCTTC. Translated, it gives CARRPTSFGEQFF.

A word on this clonotype: An end of the junction does not agree with germline; a read error may underlie this. The V and J genes are TRBV6-5 and TRBJ2-7; maybe TRBD1 (6 bases). The length of the CDR3 is 13 residues. The V gene's germline CDR1 is MNHEY and CDR2 SVGAGI. DNA for the CDR3: TGTGTCAGCAGTTTTTCACAGGGAGCAAAGCAGTACTTC. Translated, it gives CVSSFSQGAKQYF.

A note on this clonotype: One end of the junction fails to match germline, which may point to a read error. V usage is TRBV11-2 and J usage is TRBJ2-5, with 9 bases aligning to TRBD2. This CDR3 comprises 16 residues. Per the germline V gene, CDR1 is SGHAT and CDR2 is FQNNGV. The CDR3: CFSSQTPSGGKETRYF. The CDR3 DNA is TGTTTCAGCAGCCAAACTCCAAGCGGGGGGAAAGAGACCCGGTACTTC.

About this clonotype: The conserved phenylalanine or tryptophan is not found at the CDR3 terminus, so this likely reflects a read error. The V gene is TRBV11-2, the J gene TRBJ2-7; possibly TRBD1 for D (5 bases). Germline V lookup: CDR1 SGHAT, CDR2 FQNNGV. The CDR3 extends over 17 amino acids. CDR3 sequence: CASSFGRDRVVSCEQYH. The CDR3 region has the DNA TGTGCGAGCAGCTTTGGGCGCGACAGAGTAGTCTCCTGCGAGCAGTACCAC.

The genes are TRBV29-1 and TRBJ2-7; possible D gene TRBD2, 6 bases. This CDR3 comprises 14 residues. Per germline, CDR1 SQVTM and CDR2 ANQGSEA. V was pared by 4 bases and J by 3 bases, with 16 bases between. CDR3 in DNA: TGCAGCGTTGTCTTAGCGGAATCATTCTACGAGCAGTACTTC. It translates to CSVVLAESFYEQYF.

This clonotype came up once. One end of the junction is discordant with germline, which a read error may explain. V and J are TRBV6-6 and TRBJ2-4; 12 bases fit TRBD1. Germline V gene data show CDR1 as MNHNY and CDR2 as SVGAGI (reference sequence). The CDR3 has 13 residues. The CDR3 nucleotides read TGTGTCAGCAATTCCGGGACAGGGGGCGCGGGGTACTTC. This gives the protein CVSNSGTGGAGYF.

The chain uses TRBV12-3 or TRBV12-4 and TRBJ2-1; tentative D call: TRBD2 (6 bases). There are 14 residues in the CDR3. With 1 base removed from V and 9 bases from J, the gap between germline ends came to 13 bases. The CDR3 sequence is CASSLVIGSGEQFF. The CDR3 DNA follows: TGTGCCAGCAGTTTAGTCATCGGGAGCGGTGAGCAGTTCTTC.

This clonotype was seen repeatedly, ten times or more. The chain is built from TRBV6-1 and TRBJ1-1; no clear D gene. V dropped 4 bases and J dropped 1 base, with 7 bases sitting between them. Germline values: CDR1 MNHNS, CDR2 SASEGT. The CDR3 runs to 13 residues. DNA of the CDR3: TGTGCCAGCAGTGGGTGGAAGAACACTGAAGCTTTCTTT. It translates to CASSGWKNTEAFF.

Note on this clonotype: A read error may explain this, as a much larger clone is one base away. The chain carries TRBV10-3 and TRBJ1-1, with 7 nucleotides matching TRBD1. The germline V gene has CDR1 ENHRY and CDR2 SYGVKD. V shed 6 bases, J shed 4 bases, and the junction held 14 bases outside the gene matches. CDR3 length equals 16 residues. DNA for the CDR3: TGTGCCATCAGGGGGAGGTCACAGGGGTTGAGCACTGAAGCTTTCTTT. Protein: CAIRGRSQGLSTEAFF.

About this clonotype: At one end, the junction sequence differs from germline, possibly due to a read error. The chain couples TRBV11-2 to TRBJ1-1; D gene uncertain. The CDR3 spans 14 residues. Germline V CDR1 and CDR2: SGHAT, FQNNGV. This CDR3 reads CVSTGGKVNTEAFF. The CDR3 DNA follows: TGTGTCAGTACTGGTGGCAAGGTGAACACTGAGGCTTTCTTT.

In the case of this clonotype: An end of the junction differs from the germline gene, which may be a read error. V usage is TRBV6-6 and J usage is TRBJ1-2; D is uncertain. The germline CDR1 and CDR2 sequences are MNHNY and SVGAGI (reference sequence). The CDR3 has 14 residues. The CDR3 sequence is CASHGTGEGYGCTF. In DNA form, the CDR3 reads TGTGCCAGCCACGGTACCGGGGAGGGCTATGGCTGCACCTTC.

As to this clonotype: The CDR3 carries no conserved terminal phenylalanine or tryptophan, so it likely arises from a read error. The gene calls are TRBV6-5 and TRBJ1-3, with D unclear. CDR3 length: 18 residues. Germline V gives CDR1 MNHEY, CDR2 SVGAGI. CDR3 coding DNA: TGTGCCAACAGTTCCCGAACCGCTATGGGTCCCGGAGGGAACACCATATATCTT. This codes for CANSSRTAMGPGGNTIYL.

The chain employs TRBV5-1 and TRBJ2-2; D remains ambiguous. The CDR3 has 16 amino acids. Trimming shortened V by 6 bases and J by 0 bases, and 15 bases separated the two germline ends. The germline CDR1 and CDR2 sequences are SGHRS and YFSETQ. CDR3 nucleotides: TGCGCCAGCAACTTACATCACATGACGAACACCGGGGAGCTGTTTTTT. Amino acid sequence: CASNLHHMTNTGELFF.

The chain is built from TRBV29-1 and TRBJ1-5; TRBD1 agrees at 7 bases. After removal of 4 bases from V and 7 bases from J, the junction contained 4 bases not matched to a gene. CDR1 is SQVTM and CDR2 is ANQGSEA in the germline V gene. The CDR3 sequence is 12 residues long. The CDR3 reads CSVGEQGQPQHF. The CDR3 DNA reads as TGCAGCGTTGGGGAACAGGGGCAGCCCCAGCATTTT.